Here is one T cell receptor (beta chain) with its context. Its antigen is not identified. The junction departs from germline at one end; a sequencing error may be responsible. The data were obtained in a study of blood T cells in healthy people across ages. Next came a second PCR, run for roughly 6 to 11 cycles, which used a sample-barcoded 5' primer along with a J-beta primer mix. TCRdb recomputed calls from the 5' RACE reads with MiXCR, one row per CDR3 protein. The data show 850,000 to 1,100,000 distinct CDR3 sequences, 35% to 45% seen once. Study outcomes and limitations: Naive T cell percentage and TCR beta diversity correlated strongly.

The CDR3 totals 12 residues. The authors drew about 10 milliliters of peripheral blood from each donor. The clonotype comes from a man between 18 and 35 years old in good health. The sequencing input was blood. This chain joins TRBV12-3 or TRBV12-4 and TRBJ2-1; no clear D. This CDR3 is CTSSSYKNEQFF. The CDR3 bases are TGTACCAGCAGTTCCTACAAGAATGAGCAGTTCTTC.